The 20 T cell receptor beta chains below were found in one sample sequenced in a study of technical replicates of blood from a few donors. The method was immunoSEQ multiplex PCR; TCRdb's version includes in-frame clones alone and lacks a portion of them. The sample includes tens of thousands of clones, 91% of them seen just once. Sequenced material: T cells isolated from PBMCs. Receptor source: a human donor in good health.

This clone has a single count. This chain joins TRBV11-2 and TRBJ2-5, with TRBD2 identical over 8 bases. Germline V gene data show CDR1 as SGHAT and CDR2 as FQNNGV. V lost 1 base to trimming and J lost 5 bases; unmatched junction nucleotides: 6. CDR3 length: 15 amino acids. The CDR3 DNA reads as TGTGCCAGCAGCTTAGTAAGCGGGAGCGGCGAGACCCAGTACTTC. Translation: CASSLVSGSGETQYF.

Here the CDR3 DNA reads TGTGCCAGCAGCTCTGGACTAGCCCATCTCCCCGGGGAGCTGTTTTTT. This gives the protein CASSSGLAHLPGELFF. The rearrangement joins TRBV5-4 to TRBJ2-2; 8 nucleotides align to TRBD2. CDR3 length: 16 residues. Trimming took 3 bases from V and 6 from J; bases not matched to a gene: 10. Germline CDR1 SGHNT, CDR2 YYREEE (reference sequence).

This clone has just one count. V is TRBV7-9 and J is TRBJ1-3, with D possibly being TRBD1 (5 bases). Germline V gives CDR1 SEHNR, CDR2 FQNEAQ (reference sequence). This CDR3 comprises 16 residues. Trimming took off 5 bases at V and 0 bases at J, with 14 bases between the two ends. The CDR3 is CASSKDTTSSGNTIYF. The CDR3 coding sequence is TGTGCCAGCAGCAAGGACACCACGAGCTCTGGAAACACCATATATTTT.

CDR3 coding DNA: TGCGCCAGCACCCGACAGCCCCTAGCCAAAAACATTCAGTACTTC. Translation gives CASTRQPLAKNIQYF. The chain combines TRBV5-1 with TRBJ2-4; a weak D match, TRBD1 (5 bases). The CDR3 is 15 amino acids. The germline V gene encodes CDR1 SGHRS and CDR2 YFSETQ. Deletions cut 6 bases from V and 0 bases from J, with 13 bases between.

V is TRBV28 and J is TRBJ2-3, with 11 bases matching TRBD2. This CDR3 region has 16 residues. V shed 5 bases, J shed 6 bases, and the junction held 10 bases outside the gene matches. Germline CDR1 and CDR2: MDHEN and SYDVKM. The CDR3 sequence is CASSGLTSGSLDTQYF. CDR3 bases: TGTGCCAGCAGTGGCCTTACTAGCGGGAGTTTGGATACGCAGTATTTT.

V is TRBV15 and J is TRBJ2-1; D is perhaps TRBD2 (6 bases). Between the trimmed V and J ends, which lost 5 bases and 0 bases, there was a span of 14 bases. The CDR3 is 16 amino acids. CDR1 and CDR2 (germline): LNHNV, YYDKDF (reference sequence). The CDR3 loop reads CATSQGGMSSYNEQFF. The DNA for the CDR3 is TGTGCCACCAGCCAAGGAGGGATGAGCTCCTACAATGAGCAGTTCTTC.

This clone was found once. The same CDR3 arises from other DNA sequences in this sample as well. V gene TRBV2 combines with J gene TRBJ1-5; the match to TRBD1 covers 10 bases. Per the germline V gene, CDR1 is SNHLY and CDR2 is FYNNEI. J gave up 5 bases and V 4 bases, and 2 bases lay outside the gene matches. The CDR3 is 14 amino acids. The CDR3 is CASSGDRGHQPQHF. In DNA form, the CDR3 reads TGTGCCAGCAGTGGGGACAGGGGCCATCAGCCCCAGCATTTT.

This chain joins TRBV11-2 and TRBJ2-7; D may be TRBD2 (6 bases). Germline loops: CDR1 SGHAT, CDR2 FQNNGV. This CDR3 is 14 amino acids long. Deletions cut 5 bases from V and 7 bases from J, with 18 bases between. The DNA of the CDR3 is TGTGCCAGCAGCCCCGGGCCTCAAGGAGGGGAGCAGTACTTC. As protein: CASSPGPQGGEQYF.

The chain is built from TRBV5-4 and TRBJ1-2; 9 bases are shared with TRBD1. Germline lookup yields CDR1 SGHNT and CDR2 YYREEE (reference sequence). V dropped 4 bases and J dropped 2; count of bases not matched to a gene: 6. CDR3 length equals 15 residues. In DNA form, the CDR3 reads TGTGCCAGCAGCCCAGCCGGGACAGGGAACTATGGCTACACCTTC. Translated: CASSPAGTGNYGYTF.

This chain connects TRBV6-6 to TRBJ1-1; a possible D gene is TRBD1 (6 bases). V was trimmed by 4 bases and J by 2 bases, leaving 11 bases between them. Germline CDR1 is MNHNY and CDR2 is SVGAGI (reference sequence). The CDR3 has 14 amino acids. The CDR3 protein is CASSSGTPNTEAFF. CDR3 nucleotides: TGTGCCAGCAGTTCCGGGACACCTAACACTGAAGCTTTCTTT.

V is TRBV6-1 and J is TRBJ2-7; possibly TRBD2 for D (5 bases). Trimming took off 0 bases at V and 3 bases at J, with 15 bases between the two ends. Per the germline V gene, CDR1 is MNHNS and CDR2 is SASEGT. The CDR3 covers 16 residues. The CDR3 DNA reads TGTGCCAGCAGTGAAGCAGCGGCACGGACCATCTACGAGCAGTACTTC. This sequence encodes CASSEAAARTIYEQYF.

This clone was picked up one time. The rearrangement links TRBV28 to TRBJ2-7, with 9 bases lining up with TRBD1. From germline, CDR1 is MDHEN and CDR2 SYDVKM. Unmatched junction bases numbered 13, after V lost 1 base and J lost 6 bases. This CDR3 is built from 17 residues. CDR3: CASSLFFNRGRRGEQYF. The CDR3 bases are TGTGCCAGCAGTTTATTTTTTAACAGGGGGCGTAGAGGCGAGCAGTACTTC. The full variable domain, its missing parts supplied by reference TRBV28 and TRBJ2-7, is DVKVTQSSRYLVKRTGEKVFLECVQDMDHENMFWYRQDPGLGLRLIYFSYDVKMKEKGDIPEGYSVSREKKERFSLILESASTNQTSMYLCASSLFFNRGRRGEQYFGPGTRLTVT.

The rearrangement links TRBV4-1 to TRBJ2-5; perhaps TRBD1 as D (5 bases). The CDR3 spans 15 residues. V lost 0 bases and J lost 5, with 13 bases in between. The germline V gene encodes CDR1 MGHRA and CDR2 YSYEKL. As DNA, the CDR3 is TGCGCCAGCAGCCAAGATGGGGCCCTGGGGGAGACCCAGTACTTC. It encodes CASSQDGALGETQYF.

The gene calls are TRBV15 and TRBJ1-5, with TRBD1 identical over 8 bases. The CDR3 extends over 15 amino acids. Trimming removed 3 bases from V and 3 bases from J; junction bases left unmatched: 4. From germline, CDR1 is LNHNV and CDR2 YYDKDF (reference sequence). Here the CDR3 DNA reads TGTGCCACCAGCAGCGACAGGGGCCCCAATCAGCCCCAGCATTTT. Its translation is CATSSDRGPNQPQHF. The full variable domain, with the rest looked up from reference TRBV15 and TRBJ1-5, is DAMVIQNPRYQVTQFGKPVTLSCSQTLNHNVMYWYQQKSSQAPKLLFHYYDKDFNNEADTPDNFQSRRPNTSFCFLDIRSPGLGDTAMYLCATSSDRGPNQPQHFGDGTRLSIL.

The chain employs TRBV7-8 and TRBJ1-2, with D possibly being TRBD1 (5 bases). Per germline, CDR1 SGHVS and CDR2 FQNEAQ. The CDR3 is 14 residues long. V was trimmed by 5 bases and J by 6 bases, leaving 16 bases between them. CDR3 amino acids: CASSLGGIADGYTF. CDR3 coding DNA: TGTGCCAGCAGCCTTGGGGGGATAGCGGATGGCTACACCTTC.

This clone was seen only once. This rearrangement joins TRBV4-2 to TRBJ1-2; D is perhaps TRBD1 (6 bases). Germline lookup yields CDR1 LGHNA and CDR2 YNFKEQ. The V end lost 6 bases, the J end lost 0 bases, and 14 bases lay between the germline ends. This CDR3 region has 15 residues. The CDR3 spells CASRPGQRANYGYTF. The CDR3, as DNA: TGTGCCAGCAGGCCTGGACAGAGAGCTAACTATGGCTACACCTTC.

The CDR3 reads CASSPQTGGSGYTF. CDR3 nucleotide sequence: TGTGCCAGCAGCCCACAAACAGGGGGAAGTGGCTACACCTTC. The J gene is TRBJ1-2, the V gene TRBV7-9, with 8 bases matching TRBD1. The V and J ends lost 5 bases and 7 bases, in that order; junction bases with no gene match: 9. Germline values: CDR1 SEHNR, CDR2 FQNEAQ (reference sequence). The CDR3 extends over 14 amino acids.

J is TRBJ2-7 and V is TRBV10-3; D perhaps matches TRBD2 (5 bases). V was shortened by 0 bases and J by 8 bases, with 20 bases between the two germline ends. Germline V gives CDR1 ENHRY, CDR2 SYGVKD. This CDR3 comprises 16 residues. DNA of the CDR3: TGTGCCATCAGTGAGTCGTTTTTGGGAGAGAGCTTCAAGCAGTACTTC. Amino acid sequence: CAISESFLGESFKQYF.

The chain links TRBV5-1 to TRBJ1-5; 12 bases agree with TRBD1. The CDR3 loop spans 15 amino acids. V was clipped by 0 bases and J by 7 bases; unmatched bases: 2. CDR1 SGHRS and CDR2 YFSETQ come from the germline V gene. The CDR3 spells CASSLAGTGGQPQHF. Written as DNA, the CDR3 is TGCGCCAGCAGCTTGGCCGGGACAGGGGGCCAGCCCCAGCATTTT.

This sequence joins TRBV12-5 and TRBJ1-5, with D unresolved. V was trimmed by 0 bases and J by 9 bases, leaving 12 bases between them. The V gene's germline CDR1 is LGHNT and CDR2 FRNRAP. This CDR3 has 14 amino acids. As DNA, the CDR3 is TGTGCTAGTGGTTTGGTGGACTACTCGGGGCCCCAGCATTTT. Residues: CASGLVDYSGPQHF.